This T cell receptor beta chain was found in a study of T cell responses to AZD1222 COVID-19 vaccine. Overall study results and limits: Reports indicate that nearly half of spike-specific TCRs are directed at unmutated variant regions. The sample set comprised mostly white British donors with more females, and clonal diversity was possibly underestimated.

Using immunoSEQ multiplex PCR, the repertoire was profiled, and TCRdb retains in-frame clones only, with some absent. This sample yields 210,000 or so clones, of which 93% are seen a single time; about 1% belongs to the top ten. Note on this clone: Its matching antigen is unknown.

This CDR3 contains 15 residues. CDR1 and CDR2 (germline): MDHEN, SYDVKM. V lost 7 bases and J lost 1, with 14 bases in between. The receptor was derived from an adult in good health. The chain couples TRBV28 to TRBJ1-5, with a tentative D call TRBD1 (6 bases). Sequencing was performed on peripheral blood, taken on day 0 of MenACWY control vaccination. DNA of the CDR3: TGTGCCAGCATTCTAGGGGGTAGGAGCAATCAGCCCCAGCATTTT. Its protein is CASILGGRSNQPQHF.